This T cell receptor beta chain stems from a study of T cell repertoires in cytomegalovirus infection. Broader study findings: CMV-specific TCR beta clonotypes restricted by HLA-C were the ones dominating the ex vivo response.

Using its own MiXCR run on the reads, TCRdb lists one record per CDR3 protein. Among some 680,000 distinct CDR3 sequences listed, roughly 36% were seen once. This clonotype has more than one count but fewer than ten. The antigen remains unidentified. Germline CDR1 reads MDHEN; CDR2 reads SYDVKM. V was cut by 6 bases and J by 9 bases, with 9 bases left in between. This CDR3 spans 10 amino acids. This TCR was recovered from a human donor in good health (CMV status not recorded). Some clones in this sample may be carry-over from other donors' samples. Sequencing input: PBMCs. This sequence joins TRBV28 and TRBJ2-7; no clear D gene. The CDR3 is CASSGIVQYF. In DNA, the CDR3 is TGTGCCAGCAGCGGAATAGTGCAGTACTTC.